The 25 T cell receptor beta chains in this list originate from one sample, sequenced in a study of beta chain features in type 1 diabetes. Reverse transcribing all isolated RNA meant expressed TCRB transcripts were sequenced. Method: immunoSEQ multiplex PCR; TCRdb's copy keeps in-frame clones and lacks some. Found here are about 360,000 clones, around 12% of them singletons; the top ten hold less than 0.02%. The sequencing sample was made of naive CD4+ T cells from blood. These TCRs come from a man younger than 30 in good health.

Only a few counts were recorded for this clone. This chain joins TRBV11-2 and TRBJ2-1, with a weak D call TRBD2 (6 bases). Germline V CDR1 and CDR2: SGHAT, FQNNGV. This CDR3 is 14 amino acids long. Trimming took off 5 bases at V and 5 bases at J, with 13 bases between the two ends. The CDR3 coding sequence is TGTGCCAGCAGCATCGGCGGGGAGAACAATGAGCAGTTCTTC. Residues: CASSIGGENNEQFF.

This clone occurred a few times. The chain carries TRBV7-2 and TRBJ2-1, with D possibly TRBD2 on 5 matching bases. Trimming stripped 5 bases from V and 6 bases from J, with 11 bases between. This CDR3 has 13 amino acids. CDR1 is SGHTA and CDR2 is FQGNSA in the germline V gene. The CDR3 region has the DNA TGTGCCAGCAGCCCCATCGAGGGCAATGAGCAGTTCTTC. Its protein is CASSPIEGNEQFF.

This clone was observed a few times. The V call is TRBV6-6, the J call TRBJ2-7; the match to TRBD1 covers 8 bases. The CDR3 is 15 amino acids. The V gene end was trimmed by 4 bases and the J gene end by 1 base; junction bases not matched to a gene: 6. Germline CDR1 is MNHNY and CDR2 is SVGAGI (reference sequence). CDR3 sequence reads: CASSSINRGSYEQYF. The CDR3 DNA reads as TGTGCCAGCAGTTCCATAAACAGGGGGTCCTACGAGCAGTACTTC.

This clone was seen a handful of times. This sequence joins TRBV5-1 and TRBJ2-1, with D possibly TRBD1 on 7 matching bases. There are 16 residues in the CDR3. Trimming removed 3 bases at V and 2 bases at J, with 15 bases between. Looked up from germline, CDR1 is SGHRS and CDR2 is YFSETQ. CDR3 loop: CASSSEGQTTYNEQFF. The CDR3 DNA reads TGCGCCAGCAGCTCGGAGGGACAGACAACCTACAATGAGCAGTTCTTC. Full variable domain (rest looked up from reference TRBV5-1 and TRBJ2-1): KAGVTQTPRYLIKTRGQQVTLSCSPISGHRSVSWYQQTPGQGLQFLFEYFSETQRNKGNFPGRFSGRQFSNSRSEMNVSTLELGDSALYLCASSSEGQTTYNEQFFGPGTRLTVL.

The sample holds a few counts of this clone. The rearrangement joins TRBV28 to TRBJ2-5; TRBD2 agrees at 9 bases. This CDR3 comprises 15 residues. From germline, CDR1 is MDHEN and CDR2 SYDVKM. V gave up 6 bases and J gave up 6 bases; unmatched junction bases: 11. Here the CDR3 reads CASSPAGGGMKTQYF. The CDR3 bases are TGTGCCAGCAGCCCGGCGGGAGGGGGGATGAAGACCCAGTACTTC.

The chain carries TRBV30 and TRBJ1-5; 7 nucleotides line up with TRBD1. From germline, CDR1 is GTSNPN and CDR2 SVGIG (reference sequence). The CDR3 runs to 13 residues. After removal of 3 bases from V and 3 bases from J, the junction contained 2 bases not matched to a gene. This CDR3 is CAWRGTDNQPQHF. The CDR3 DNA reads TGTGCCTGGAGAGGGACAGACAATCAGCCCCAGCATTTT.

This clone was seen only a few times. The chain couples TRBV30 to TRBJ2-2; 9 bases match TRBD1. The germline V gene encodes CDR1 GTSNPN and CDR2 SVGIG (reference sequence). V trimming: 5 bases; J trimming: 7 bases; junction bases outside the gene matches: 8. The CDR3 sequence is 14 residues long. As DNA, the CDR3 is TGTGCCTGGGGCAACAGGGGGCGTATCGGGGAGCTGTTTTTT. Amino acid sequence: CAWGNRGRIGELFF.

DNA for the CDR3: TGTGCCAGTAGTATCACCGGGACTAGCGGGAGTCTGCGGAATGAGCAGTTCTTC. Translated, it gives CASSITGTSGSLRNEQFF. The chain links TRBV19 to TRBJ2-1, with TRBD2 matching 14 bases. Germline V gene sequence: CDR1 LNHDA, CDR2 SQIVND (reference sequence). Losses at the gene ends were 3 bases for V and 7 bases for J; bases not matched to a gene: 11. The CDR3 covers 18 residues.

This clone was seen more than once but under ten times. The chain recombines TRBV7-9 with TRBJ2-7; TRBD2 matches at 9 bases. The CDR3 is made up of 15 amino acids. Germline CDR1 SEHNR, CDR2 FQNEAQ (reference sequence). The J segment lost 4 bases and the V segment lost 3 bases, leaving 7 bases of the junction unmatched. The CDR3, as DNA: TGTGCCAGCAGCTTCCCTAGCGGGACGGGGTACGAGCAGTACTTC. As protein: CASSFPSGTGYEQYF.

V usage is TRBV28 and J usage is TRBJ1-4, with 10 nucleotides matching TRBD1. After removal of 6 bases from V and 5 bases from J, the junction contained 3 bases not matched to a gene. The CDR3 spans 14 residues. The germline V gene has CDR1 MDHEN and CDR2 SYDVKM. The CDR3 DNA sequence: TGTGCCAGCAGCCAGGGACAGGGGAATGAAAAACTGTTTTTT. It is translated as CASSQGQGNEKLFF.

This chain uses TRBV7-9 with TRBJ1-5, with D possibly being TRBD1 (5 bases). This CDR3 is built from 12 residues. Germline V CDR1 and CDR2: SEHNR, FQNEAQ (reference sequence). Trimming took 5 bases from V and 9 from J, leaving 11 bases between them. CDR3: CASSPTGAPQHF. CDR3 coding DNA: TGTGCCAGCAGCCCAACTGGGGCGCCCCAGCATTTT.

This clone was seen a handful of times. The CDR3 sequence: CASSPHGLAGVGGELFF. The CDR3 nucleotides read TGTGCCAGCAGCCCTCATGGACTAGCGGGAGTGGGCGGGGAGCTGTTTTTT. This chain uses TRBV7-3 with TRBJ2-2; 13 bases map to TRBD2. With 5 bases clipped from V and 7 bases from J, the junction kept 10 bases outside the gene matches. The CDR3 length is 17 residues. From germline, CDR1 is SGHTA and CDR2 FQGTGA.

This clone was counted only a few times. The J gene is TRBJ2-2, the V gene TRBV4-1; maybe TRBD2 (5 bases). CDR3 length equals 15 residues. The V and J ends lost 4 bases and 4 bases respectively, with 13 bases between them. CDR1 and CDR2 (germline): MGHRA, YSYEKL. This CDR3 reads CASSRPGSGTGELFF. In DNA, the CDR3 is TGCGCCAGCAGCCGCCCGGGAAGTGGCACCGGGGAGCTGTTTTTT.

CDR3 nucleotide sequence: TGTGCCAGCAGTAGGGACACCTACACTGAAGCTTTCTTT. Protein sequence: CASSRDTYTEAFF. J is TRBJ1-1 and V is TRBV28, with D perhaps TRBD1 (6 bases). V was shortened by 5 bases and J by 3 bases, with 10 bases between the two germline ends. Per the germline V gene, CDR1 is MDHEN and CDR2 is SYDVKM. CDR3 length: 13 amino acids. Drawing the rest from reference TRBV28 and TRBJ1-1, the complete variable domain is DVKVTQSSRYLVKRTGEKVFLECVQDMDHENMFWYRQDPGLGLRLIYFSYDVKMKEKGDIPEGYSVSREKKERFSLILESASTNQTSMYLCASSRDTYTEAFFGQGTRLTVV.

V and J are TRBV2 and TRBJ2-5, with 7 nucleotides matching TRBD2. Losses at the gene ends were 6 bases for V and 7 bases for J; bases not matched to a gene: 14. Per the germline V gene, CDR1 is SNHLY and CDR2 is FYNNEI. This CDR3 comprises 15 residues. CDR3 nucleotide sequence: TGTGCCAGCAGCACCTTCGGGGGGTTTGGAGTGACCCAGTACTTC. As protein: CASSTFGGFGVTQYF. The full variable domain, completed using reference TRBV2 and TRBJ2-5, is EPEVTQTPSHQVTQMGQEVILRCVPISNHLYFYWYRQILGQKVEFLVSFYNNEISEKSEIFDDQFSVERPDGSNFTLKIRSTKLEDSAMYFCASSTFGGFGVTQYFGPGTRLLVL.

The rearrangement uses TRBV7-3 and TRBJ2-2, with TRBD2 identical over 10 bases. The CDR3 runs to 14 residues. Germline loops: CDR1 SGHTA, CDR2 FQGTGA. J lost 7 bases, V lost 5 bases, and 4 bases had no gene match. CDR3 in amino acids: CASSPRTSGGELFF. The CDR3, as DNA: TGTGCCAGCAGCCCCCGGACTAGCGGCGGGGAGCTGTTTTTT. The whole variable domain, remainder taken from reference TRBV7-3 and TRBJ2-2, is GAGVSQTPSNKVTEKGKYVELRCDPISGHTALYWYRQSLGQGPEFLIYFQGTGAADDSGLPNDRFFAVRPEGSVSTLKIQRTERGDSAVYLCASSPRTSGGELFFGEGSRLTVL.

The rearrangement uses TRBV30 and TRBJ1-4, with D possibly matching TRBD1 (5 bases). The germline V and J ends were trimmed by 4 bases and 8 bases, with 11 bases remaining between them. This CDR3 spans 12 amino acids. The germline V gene encodes CDR1 GTSNPN and CDR2 SVGIG (reference sequence). CDR3 DNA: TGTGCCTGGAAATTGGGGGGGGAAAAACTGTTTTTT. Protein sequence: CAWKLGGEKLFF.

The chain couples TRBV7-3 to TRBJ1-5; no clear D. There are 13 residues in the CDR3. Germline values: CDR1 SGHTA, CDR2 FQGTGA. The V gene lost 2 bases and the J gene lost 2 bases, with 4 bases spanning the gap. CDR3 DNA sequence: TGTGCCAGCAGCTTATCAGGCAATCAGCCCCAGCATTTT. This translates into CASSLSGNQPQHF.

The chain recombines TRBV7-2 with TRBJ2-7, with D maybe TRBD2 (7 bases). V lost 2 bases and J 3 bases, leaving 20 bases between the germline ends. The CDR3 is made up of 17 amino acids. CDR1 SGHTA and CDR2 FQGNSA come from the germline V gene. The CDR3 protein is CASSLRGGTDQSYEQYF. The CDR3 nucleotides are TGTGCCAGCAGCTTAAGGGGGGGTACGGACCAAAGCTACGAGCAGTACTTC.

CDR3 sequence: CASSSSMGQANAYEQYF. The CDR3 DNA reads as TGTGCCAGCAGTTCCTCTATGGGACAGGCAAACGCCTACGAGCAGTACTTC. V and J are TRBV28 and TRBJ2-7; 8 positions agree with TRBD1. Germline V gives CDR1 MDHEN, CDR2 SYDVKM. The CDR3 is 17 residues long. The V gene end was trimmed by 4 bases and the J gene end by 2 bases; junction bases not matched to a gene: 13.

CDR3 in DNA: TGTGCCAGCAGCTTAGCACGGGCGACAGCCTACGAGCAGTACTTC. The encoded protein is CASSLARATAYEQYF. V is TRBV7-2 and J is TRBJ2-7; TRBD1 is a possible D gene (5 bases). Per germline, CDR1 SGHTA and CDR2 FQGNSA. This CDR3 has 15 residues. Trimming left V 0 bases short and J 2 bases short, with 11 bases between.

This clone was counted between two and nine times. V is TRBV7-9 and J is TRBJ2-3, with TRBD1 as a possible D gene (5 bases). Trimming took off 5 bases at V and 5 bases at J, with 17 bases between the two ends. The CDR3 spans 15 residues. Per the germline V gene, CDR1 is SEHNR and CDR2 is FQNEAQ (reference sequence). The CDR3 loop is CASSLGPATEDTQYF. The CDR3 DNA is TGTGCCAGCAGCCTAGGGCCCGCGACAGAAGATACGCAGTATTTT.

This clone showed up just a few times. The genes are TRBV7-2 and TRBJ2-7; 8 bases fit TRBD1. V dropped 4 bases and J dropped 7; count of bases not matched to a gene: 9. Per germline, CDR1 SGHTA and CDR2 FQGNSA. This CDR3 has 14 residues. The CDR3 sequence: CASSYGQGHREQYF. The CDR3 DNA is TGTGCCAGCAGCTACGGACAGGGACATCGGGAGCAGTACTTC.

V and J are TRBV7-2 and TRBJ2-1; 7 bases are a match to TRBD2. CDR1 SGHTA and CDR2 FQGNSA come from the germline V gene. V lost 3 bases, J lost 1 base, and 9 bases stayed unmatched. The CDR3 runs 17 residues. The CDR3 sequence is CASSFANGRTSYNEQFF. The CDR3 DNA sequence: TGTGCCAGCAGCTTCGCTAACGGGAGGACTTCCTACAATGAGCAGTTCTTC.

This clone showed up just a few times. The V call is TRBV4-1, the J call TRBJ1-4; D possibly corresponds to TRBD1 (6 bases). This CDR3 spans 16 amino acids. The germline V gene encodes CDR1 MGHRA and CDR2 YSYEKL. V was pared by 0 bases and J by 6 bases, with 14 bases between. In DNA form, the CDR3 reads TGCGCCAGCAGCCAAGATCGTGTCAGGGGTGATGAAAAACTGTTTTTT. This gives the protein CASSQDRVRGDEKLFF.